This TCR beta chain was captured by sequencing in a study of blood T cells in healthy people across ages (dated by TCRdb to between 2015 and 2016). For the wider study: In model experiments, template switching captured roughly one uniquely barcoded TCR beta cDNA molecule for every two T cells. Age-related changes in TCR beta repertoire diversity were measured in the study by deep sequencing normalized with unique cDNA molecular identifiers. The donors were split into four age groups: young (average 16 years), middle-aged (roughly 40), aged (over 55) and long-lived (approximately 89). To avoid experimental bias, donors of different ages were randomly spread across the sequencing lanes. The study analyzed two additional independent replicas of 1 million unique cDNA reads from the same blood draw for two donors, one aged 18 to 30 and one aged 80 or older. General conclusions and limits of the study: Because donor CMV infection status was unknown, age-related changes in expanded clonotypes were potentially confounded. Bulk unsorted PBMC profiling prevented conclusive comparison of naive and antigen-experienced compartments. Estimates of total diversity based on one million sequenced T cells were considered lower bounds and underestimates. Observed TCR beta diversity correlated strongly with the percentage of naive T cells measured by flow cytometry. The long-lived group showed more naive CD4+ T cells, fewer expanded clones and increased TCR diversity than the aged group, suggesting age selection. Observed TCR beta diversity per million T cells fell roughly linearly with age, and a significant reduction was already apparent by age around 39.

Donors were 30 to 45 systemically healthy Caucasian individuals from Russia aged roughly 6 to 90 years. Each donor gave around 9 milliliters of peripheral blood, collected into EDTA-treated Vacutainer tubes. PBMCs were isolated by Ficoll-Paque density-gradient centrifugation, with at least 6 million obtained per sample. Trizol reagent was used to extract total RNA from PBMCs, with at least 5.5 micrograms per sample. Naive CD45RAhigh/CD27high T cell percentages were measured by flow cytometry on a PBMC aliquot from every donor. The library came from 5' RACE. The data were produced on an Illumina HiSeq 2500. A second PCR of roughly 6 to 12 cycles was performed with a sample-barcoded 5' primer and a J-beta primer mix. A template-switch 5' adaptor carrying 12 random nucleotides introduced a unique molecular identifier onto each TCR beta cDNA molecule. At least 3 million CDR3-containing paired-end reads were obtained from each sample. The Mint cDNA synthesis kit, primed by a TRBC-specific oligonucleotide, was used to synthesize first-strand cDNA from all RNA. After uracil-DNA glycosylase treatment, a first 18-cycle PCR used universal primers M1SS and BC2_uni_R on all cDNA. In the original analysis: Each sample was normalized by randomly selecting 1 million high-quality reads, each carrying a distinct molecular identifier. Reads with shared molecular identifiers were discarded instead of being binned into consensus sequences. CDR3 identification, clonotype clustering and error correction used MiTCR with a Q25 quality threshold and the strictest error-elimination algorithm. A nonparametric unseen species model with Euler transformation was used to estimate lower-bound total TCR beta diversity. TCRdb cleaned the public reads at Q25 with fastp, built clones with MiXCR and kept in-frame beta chains. Rows are unified per CDR3 protein, each entry keeping the most common DNA and genes. The V and J calls were not made by the authors but by TCRdb's processing. This sample holds some 1.6 million distinct CDR3 sequences; almost 35% were observed only once. Clones ranked in the top ten supply around 11% of the sample.

This clonotype was found once. The antigen this receptor binds is unknown. The record has no base qualities; no much larger clone is one base away. One read is thin evidence. Reading the germline V gene gives CDR1 MGHRA and CDR2 YSYEKL. From the cysteine through the phenylalanine, the CDR3 covers 13 amino acids. CDR3 DNA is the only sequence kept; it has 39 bases, read in frame from the first base. From V the trimming removes 5 bases and from J it removes 5 bases, while the gene matches leave 4 bases of the junction unaccounted for. This chain joins TRBV4-1 to TRBJ2-3; a stretch of 7 junction bases matches TRBD2. The sample was blood. The source is a woman between 25 and 40 years old in good health. The DNA sequence is as follows: TGCGCCAGCAGCATGTGGGGGGGAGATACGCAGTATTTT. It encodes CASSMWGGDTQYF.